This record concerns one T cell receptor (beta chain) sequence. No antigen is known for it. CDR3 length: 14 amino acids. Germline trimming cut 4 bases from V and 3 bases from J; bases unmatched to any gene: 5. The germline CDR1 and CDR2 sequences are SGDLS and YYNGEE. The sample originates from a study of regulatory T cells in long-lasting Graves disease. Regarding the study as a whole: Persistent patients shared more public clonotypes (under 3,000) than newly diagnosed patients (approximately 1,000). Persistent disease preferred TRBV28, TRBJ1-2 and TRBJ2-5; new disease, TRBV20-1 and TRBJ2-1.

Library construction for TCR beta used iRepertoire HTBI primers and Arm-PCR of CDR3 regions. TCRdb used MiXCR to reprocess the multiplex PCR reads, holding one entry per CDR3 protein. The table includes 400,000 to 500,000 distinct CDR3 sequences, approximately 22% detected once. Specified time point: persistent/refractory GD, antithyroid drugs over 5 years with positive TRAb. From PBMCs, RNA was extracted and then used to make the TCR library. The sample in question was peripheral blood mononuclear cells (PBMCs), obtained when the disease was refractory, from a patient treated with antithyroid drugs. The gene calls are TRBV9 and TRBJ2-7; 9 positions agree with TRBD1. This TCR came from a female donor with Graves disease. CDR3: CASSSGQGHYEQYF. As DNA, the CDR3 is TGTGCCAGCAGCTCGGGACAGGGCCACTACGAGCAGTACTTC.